The rows below give T cell receptor beta chains drawn from one sample of a study of shared clonotypes between healthy human individuals. Libraries were prepared by immunoSEQ multiplex PCR; TCRdb keeps only in-frame clonotypes and omits some of them. The sample has around 100,000 clones; around 66% are singletons. The sample consisted of memory CD8+ T cells sorted from blood. The source is a woman under 40 in good health. The CDR3 runs from the conserved cysteine through the conserved F or W. D genes are given only for firm matches. A clone size is listed for some rows: how often the clone was seen (once, few, many), or a class if it is expanded.

CDR3	DNA	V	J	D	size
CASSLSRVGALSYEQYF	TGTGCCAGCAGTTTATCCCGGGTGGGCGCACTCTCCTACGAGCAGTACTTC	TRBV27	TRBJ2-7	NA	NA
CASSINGRGAFREQYF	TGTGCCAGCAGCATAAACGGGCGGGGGGCCTTTAGGGAGCAGTACTTC	TRBV5-6	TRBJ2-7	TRBD2	few
CASSQSLGGRETQYF	TGTGCCAGCAGCCAATCGCTAGGGGGCAGGGAGACCCAGTACTTC	TRBV4-2	TRBJ2-5	TRBD1	NA
CSVEGSIGGAIGEQFF	TGCAGCGTTGAAGGCTCTATCGGGGGGGCTATTGGTGAGCAGTTCTTC	TRBV29-1	TRBJ2-1	TRBD2	NA
CASSEWAGANVLTF	TGTGCCAGCAGTGAGTGGGCTGGGGCCAACGTCCTGACTTTC	TRBV2	TRBJ2-6	NA	NA
CASSLDSQGHYGYTF	TGCGCCAGCAGCTTGGACTCCCAAGGCCACTATGGCTACACCTTC	TRBV5-1	TRBJ1-2	NA	NA
CASTLAGASYNEQFF	TGCGCCAGCACTTTAGCGGGAGCCTCCTACAATGAGCAGTTCTTC	TRBV5-1	TRBJ2-1	TRBD2	NA
CASKEILAGEYEQYF	TGTGCCAGCAAGGAAATTCTAGCGGGAGAATACGAGCAGTACTTC	TRBV2	TRBJ2-7	TRBD2	NA
CASSSPGPKSTEAFF	TGTGCCAGTAGTAGCCCGGGACCTAAGAGCACTGAAGCTTTCTTT	TRBV19	TRBJ1-1	NA	NA
CASSPRQAPNEKLFF	TGTGCCAGCAGTCCCCGACAGGCCCCGAATGAAAAACTGTTTTTT	TRBV27	TRBJ1-4	NA	few
CASSSLAGAGGELFF	TGTGCCAGCAGCTCCTTAGCGGGAGCGGGCGGGGAGCTGTTTTTT	TRBV7-3	TRBJ2-2	TRBD2	NA
CASSFVLREGEETQYF	TGTGCCAGCAGCTTTGTATTACGGGAGGGGGAAGAGACCCAGTACTTC	TRBV7-2	TRBJ2-5	TRBD2	NA
CASSLQGARGDTQYF	TGTGCCAGCAGCTTACAGGGGGCGCGGGGAGATACGCAGTATTTT	TRBV5-4	TRBJ2-3	TRBD1	NA
CASSLVSGTDEQFF	TGTGCCAGCAGTTTAGTCTCGGGGACCGATGAGCAGTTCTTC	TRBV27	TRBJ2-1	NA	NA
CASSQDGNIRSYEQYF	TGCGCCAGCAGCCAAGATGGAAATATCAGGTCCTACGAGCAGTACTTC	TRBV4-1	TRBJ2-7	NA	NA
CASSEGLAGDVGELFF	TGTGCCAGCAGTGAAGGCCTAGCGGGAGATGTCGGGGAGCTGTTTTTT	TRBV6-4	TRBJ2-2	TRBD2	NA
CASSFGRGEQYF	TGTGCCAGCAGTTTCGGCAGGGGCGAGCAGTACTTC	TRBV27	TRBJ2-7	NA	NA
CASCTSGRAGDEQYF	TGTGCCAGCTGTACGAGCGGGAGGGCGGGTGACGAGCAGTACTTC	TRBV6-6	TRBJ2-7	TRBD2	NA
CASSLSPSGSTDTQYF	TGTGCCAGCAGTTTATCGCCTAGCGGTAGCACAGATACGCAGTATTTT	TRBV27	TRBJ2-3	TRBD2	NA
CASSPAQGTYEQYF	TGTGCCAGCAGCCCAGCCCAGGGGACCTACGAGCAGTACTTC	TRBV7-9	TRBJ2-7	NA	NA
CASSLWYEQYF	TGTGCCAGCAGCTTATGGTACGAGCAGTACTTC	TRBV5-8	TRBJ2-7	NA	NA
CASSQTDRVGQPQHF	TGTGCCAGCAGCCAGACAGACAGGGTCGGTCAGCCCCAGCATTTT	TRBV5-5	TRBJ1-5	TRBD1	NA
CASSLRNSGNQPQHF	TGTGCCAGCAGTTTGCGAAATTCGGGCAATCAGCCCCAGCATTTT	TRBV28	TRBJ1-5	NA	NA
CASSQSMRRGDTGELFF	TGCGCCAGCAGTCAATCGATGAGGCGGGGTGACACCGGGGAGCTGTTTTTT	TRBV23-1	TRBJ2-2	NA	NA
CASSELGPRLYEQYF	TGTGCCAGCAGTGAATTAGGTCCTCGGCTTTACGAGCAGTACTTC	TRBV6-1	TRBJ2-7	NA	NA
CASRQLTGNNQPQHF	TGTGCCAGCAGGCAATTGACAGGGAACAATCAGCCCCAGCATTTT	TRBV28	TRBJ1-5	TRBD1	few
CASSAGTATYEQYF	TGTGCCAGCAGTGCCGGGACAGCGACCTACGAGCAGTACTTC	TRBV6-1	TRBJ2-7	TRBD1	NA
CASSLAEYGTDTQYF	TGTGCCAGCAGCTTAGCCGAGTACGGCACAGATACGCAGTATTTT	TRBV7-9	TRBJ2-3	NA	NA
CASSMDASARGEQFF	TGTGCCAGTAGTATGGACGCTAGCGCCCGTGGGGAGCAGTTCTTC	TRBV19	TRBJ2-1	NA	NA
CASSLRPYEQYF	TGTGCCAGCAGCTTAAGGCCCTACGAGCAGTACTTC	TRBV13	TRBJ2-7	NA	once
CASSPPFWGRDYGYTF	TGCGCCAGCAGCCCGCCATTCTGGGGTCGCGACTATGGCTACACCTTC	TRBV5-1	TRBJ1-2	NA	NA
CSVSLGTGGTEAFF	TGCAGCGTGTCCTTGGGGACGGGGGGCACTGAAGCTTTCTTT	TRBV29-1	TRBJ1-1	NA	once
CASRGPEPYEQYF	TGTGCCAGCAGGGGACCGGAGCCCTACGAGCAGTACTTC	TRBV2	TRBJ2-7	NA	NA
CASSLVFRTGPTNYGYTF	TGTGCCAGCAGCTTAGTCTTTCGGACAGGCCCCACTAACTATGGCTACACCTTC	TRBV7-8	TRBJ1-2	TRBD1	NA
CASSPAGGPYEQYF	TGTGCCAGCAGCCCGGCGGGGGGCCCCTACGAGCAGTACTTC	TRBV7-6	TRBJ2-7	TRBD2	few
CASIPNGVANEKLFF	TGTGCCAGCATCCCAAACGGAGTTGCTAATGAAAAACTGTTTTTT	TRBV6-1	TRBJ1-4	NA	NA
CASSSTGLMMNTEAFF	TGCGCCAGCAGTTCTACAGGACTAATGATGAACACTGAAGCTTTCTTT	TRBV5-1	TRBJ1-1	NA	NA
CASSLKREGYEQYF	TGTGCCAGTAGTCTAAAGCGGGAGGGCTACGAGCAGTACTTC	TRBV19	TRBJ2-7	TRBD2	once
CAIDFYEQYF	TGTGCCATCGATTTCTACGAGCAGTACTTC	TRBV27	TRBJ2-7	NA	NA
CASSPAASRVYEQFF	TGTGCCAGCAGCCCCGCGGCGAGTAGGGTATATGAGCAGTTCTTC	TRBV7-8	TRBJ2-1	NA	once
CASSMNNGGRGNQPQHF	TGTGCCAGTAGTATGAATAATGGTGGCAGGGGCAATCAGCCCCAGCATTTT	TRBV19	TRBJ1-5	NA	few
CASSSGTENTGELFF	TGCGCCAGCAGCTCCGGGACGGAGAACACCGGGGAGCTGTTTTTT	TRBV5-1	TRBJ2-2	NA	NA
CASSLYQGGHSGANVLTF	TGCGCCAGCAGCTTGTACCAGGGGGGTCACTCTGGGGCCAACGTCCTGACTTTC	TRBV5-1	TRBJ2-6	NA	NA
CASSLPGNSRSGNTIYF	TGTGCCAGCAGCTTACCCGGGAACAGTCGCTCTGGAAACACCATATATTTT	TRBV11-3	TRBJ1-3	NA	NA
CASSPPGLPSEQYF	TGTGCCAGCTCACCACCGGGACTCCCTAGCGAGCAGTACTTC	TRBV18	TRBJ2-7	NA	NA
CASSYNGGSTGELFF	TGTGCCAGCAGCTATAACGGAGGGTCCACCGGGGAGCTGTTTTTT	TRBV5-4	TRBJ2-2	NA	NA
CSVARELETQYF	TGCAGCGTTGCACGGGAGTTGGAGACCCAGTACTTC	TRBV29-1	TRBJ2-5	NA	few
CASSLGAGPSYEQYF	TGTGCCAGCAGCTTAGGTGCAGGCCCGTCCTACGAGCAGTACTTC	TRBV11-2	TRBJ2-7	NA	NA
CASRGLITDTQYF	TGTGCCAGCAGAGGCCTTATCACAGATACGCAGTATTTT	TRBV6-6	TRBJ2-3	NA	once
CASSPDLGGYTF	TGCGCCAGCAGTCCCGACTTGGGTGGCTACACCTTC	TRBV5-1	TRBJ1-2	NA	NA
CASSAPSVETQYF	TGTGCCAGCAGCGCCCCCTCAGTAGAGACCCAGTACTTC	TRBV9	TRBJ2-5	NA	NA
CASSLIDNNEQFF	TGTGCCAGCAGTCTTATAGACAACAATGAGCAGTTCTTC	TRBV25-1	TRBJ2-1	NA	few
CAWSSGKNIQYF	TGTGCCTGGAGTTCAGGGAAAAACATTCAGTACTTC	TRBV30	TRBJ2-4	NA	NA
CASTKTPSGQPWAGGINYEQYF	TGTGCCAGCACCAAAACCCCCTCGGGACAGCCCTGGGCGGGAGGCATCAACTACGAGCAGTACTTC	TRBV28	TRBJ2-7	NA	NA
CSVEGPVREQYF	TGCAGCGTTGAAGGCCCGGTTCGAGAGCAGTACTTC	TRBV29-1	TRBJ2-7	NA	NA
CASSLSHRDSYGYTF	TGTGCCAGCAGTTTATCTCACAGGGATAGCTATGGCTACACCTTC	TRBV27	TRBJ1-2	NA	NA
CASSEAGTGELFF	TGTGCCAGCAGTGAGGCAGGGACCGGGGAGCTGTTTTTT	TRBV6-4	TRBJ2-2	NA	NA